This is a list of T cell receptor beta chains from one sample in a study of T-cell memory formation after mild COVID-19. TCRdb ran MiXCR on the 5' RACE reads and lists one entry per CDR3 protein. The profile shows about 400,000 distinct CDR3 sequences, roughly 18% of them singletons. Material for sequencing was PBMCs or a T cell subset sorted from them (not recorded which). The receptors here all came from a young man who had mild COVID-19 (a few samples of this study predate the infection). Cell type and time point are not known. The CDR3 runs from the conserved cysteine through the conserved F or W. The D gene is left open where the match is weak. The size entry is marked missing in some rows and otherwise reads once, few, many or a size class.

j_call clone_size v_call d_call cdr3_nt cdr3_aa
TRBJ2-5 - TRBV12-3/TRBV12-4 TRBD2 TGTGCCAGCAGTCTAATAGCGGGGGGGTGGCAAGAGACCCAGTACTTC CASSLIAGGWQETQYF
TRBJ1-4 few TRBV28 - TGTGCCAGCAGTCTGGGTGGTTTTCGAGAAAAACTGTTTTTT CASSLGGFREKLFF
TRBJ2-7 - TRBV12-3/TRBV12-4 TRBD1 TGTGCCAGCAGCCCCGGGACAGGCGGCGGATTCTTCTACGAGCAGTACTTC CASSPGTGGGFFYEQYF
TRBJ1-5 - TRBV12-3/TRBV12-4 - TGTGCCAGCAGTTTGCAGGTTTCTCAGCCCCAGCATTTT CASSLQVSQPQHF
TRBJ2-5 few TRBV5-1 - TGCGCCAGCAGCTTGAGAGGGCCCCTTGGGGAGACCCAGTACTTC CASSLRGPLGETQYF
TRBJ2-5 - TRBV7-9 - TGTGCCAGCGGGGGTTGGACCCAGTACTTC CASGGWTQYF
TRBJ2-2 few TRBV7-2 TRBD2 TGTGCCAGCAGCCGGACTAGCGGAGCCGGGGAGCTGTTTTTT CASSRTSGAGELFF
TRBJ2-2 few TRBV12-3/TRBV12-4 - TGTGCCAGCCCCCGTAGGGTGGGCACCGGGGAGCTGTTTTTT CASPRRVGTGELFF
TRBJ2-3 - TRBV4-2 - TGTGCCAGCAGCCACGGATCAAGCGGGACAGATACGCAGTATTTT CASSHGSSGTDTQYF
TRBJ2-7 - TRBV7-2 - TGTGCCAGCAGCTCCCAGGCAGGGGGGCACGAGCAGTACTTC CASSSQAGGHEQYF
TRBJ1-5 - TRBV6-2/TRBV6-3 - TGTGCCAGCAGCACCCGAATTAAACAGGGCCCGTCGTGGCAGCCCCAGCATTTT CASSTRIKQGPSWQPQHF
TRBJ2-7 - TRBV7-9 TRBD1 TGTGCCAGCAGCTCACCTAAGGGGGCCAGCTCCTACGAGCAGTACTTC CASSSPKGASSYEQYF
TRBJ1-4 few TRBV19 TRBD1 TGTGCCAGTAAGACAGGGGTTGAAAAACTGTTTTTT CASKTGVEKLFF
TRBJ2-6 few TRBV11-2 - TGTGCCAGCAGCTCAACTCTTAGGGTCCGGCGTTTAGGATCTGGGGCCAACGTCCTGACTTTC CASSSTLRVRRLGSGANVLTF
TRBJ1-1 - TRBV5-4 - TGTGCCAGCAGCTCGGACAGTGGAAGAGTCACTGAAGCTTTCTTT CASSSDSGRVTEAFF
TRBJ1-3 few TRBV6-2/TRBV6-3 - TGTGCCAGCAGTTTCCGCAGTCCTGGAAACACCATATATTTT CASSFRSPGNTIYF
TRBJ1-2 - TRBV7-6 TRBD1 TGTGCCAGCAGCTTGTGGACAGGGGATAACTATGGCTACACCTTC CASSLWTGDNYGYTF
TRBJ2-5 - TRBV5-1 - TGCGCCAGCAGCTCTGGCTTCACCTCGGAAGAGACCCAGTACTTC CASSSGFTSEETQYF